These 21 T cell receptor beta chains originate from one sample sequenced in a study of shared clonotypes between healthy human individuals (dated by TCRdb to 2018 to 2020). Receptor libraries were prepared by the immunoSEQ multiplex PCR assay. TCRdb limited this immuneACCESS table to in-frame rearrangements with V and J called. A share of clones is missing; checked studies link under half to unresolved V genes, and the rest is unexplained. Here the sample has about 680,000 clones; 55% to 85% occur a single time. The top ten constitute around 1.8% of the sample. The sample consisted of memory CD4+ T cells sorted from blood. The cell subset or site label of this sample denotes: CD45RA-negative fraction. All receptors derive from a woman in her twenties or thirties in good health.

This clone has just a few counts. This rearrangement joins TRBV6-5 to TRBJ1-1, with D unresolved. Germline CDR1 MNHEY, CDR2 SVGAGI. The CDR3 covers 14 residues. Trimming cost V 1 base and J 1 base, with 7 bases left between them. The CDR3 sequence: CASSYLGRNTEAFF. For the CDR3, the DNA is TGTGCCAGCAGTTACTTGGGCCGGAACACTGAAGCTTTCTTT.

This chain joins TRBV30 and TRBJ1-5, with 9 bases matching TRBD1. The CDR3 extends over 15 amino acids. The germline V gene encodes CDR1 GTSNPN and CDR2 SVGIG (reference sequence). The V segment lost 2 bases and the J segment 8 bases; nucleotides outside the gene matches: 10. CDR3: CAWSKGTGLSEPQHF. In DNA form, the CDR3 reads TGTGCCTGGAGTAAAGGGACAGGGCTATCAGAGCCCCAGCATTTT.

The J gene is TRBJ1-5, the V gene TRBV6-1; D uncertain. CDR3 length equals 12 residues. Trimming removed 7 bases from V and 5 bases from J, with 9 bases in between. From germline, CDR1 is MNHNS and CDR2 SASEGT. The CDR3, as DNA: TGTGCCAGCATGTATGGGGATCAGCCCCAGCATTTT. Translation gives CASMYGDQPQHF.

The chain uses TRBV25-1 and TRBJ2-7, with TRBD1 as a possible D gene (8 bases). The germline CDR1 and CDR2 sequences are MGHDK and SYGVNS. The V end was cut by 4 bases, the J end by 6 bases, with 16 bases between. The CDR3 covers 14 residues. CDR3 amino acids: CASSANRGTTEQYF. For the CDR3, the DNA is TGTGCCAGCAGTGCCAACAGGGGGACTACCGAGCAGTACTTC.

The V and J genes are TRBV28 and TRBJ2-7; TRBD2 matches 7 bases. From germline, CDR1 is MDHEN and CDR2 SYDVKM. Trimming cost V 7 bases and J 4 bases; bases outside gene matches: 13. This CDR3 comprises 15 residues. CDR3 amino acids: CASTPAEGSGYEQYF. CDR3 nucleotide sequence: TGTGCCAGCACCCCCGCTGAGGGTAGCGGGTACGAGCAGTACTTC.

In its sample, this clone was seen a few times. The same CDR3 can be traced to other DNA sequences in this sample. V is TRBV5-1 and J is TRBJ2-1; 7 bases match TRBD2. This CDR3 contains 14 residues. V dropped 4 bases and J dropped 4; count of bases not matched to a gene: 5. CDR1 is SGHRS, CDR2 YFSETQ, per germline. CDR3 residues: CASSRDYIYNEQFF. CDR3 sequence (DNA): TGCGCCAGCAGCCGGGACTATATATACAATGAGCAGTTCTTC.

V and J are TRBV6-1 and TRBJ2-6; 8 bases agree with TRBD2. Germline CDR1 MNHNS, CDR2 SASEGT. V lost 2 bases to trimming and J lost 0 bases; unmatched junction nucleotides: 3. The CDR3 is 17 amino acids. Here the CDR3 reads CASSEMAGGSGANVLTF. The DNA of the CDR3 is TGTGCCAGCAGTGAAATGGCGGGAGGCTCTGGGGCCAACGTCCTGACTTTC.

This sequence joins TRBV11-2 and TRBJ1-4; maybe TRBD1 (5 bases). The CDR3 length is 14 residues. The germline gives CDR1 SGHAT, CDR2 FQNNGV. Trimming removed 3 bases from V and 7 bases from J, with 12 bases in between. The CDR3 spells CASSFSGLSEKLFF. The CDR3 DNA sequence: TGTGCCAGCAGCTTTTCGGGGCTTAGTGAAAAACTGTTTTTT.

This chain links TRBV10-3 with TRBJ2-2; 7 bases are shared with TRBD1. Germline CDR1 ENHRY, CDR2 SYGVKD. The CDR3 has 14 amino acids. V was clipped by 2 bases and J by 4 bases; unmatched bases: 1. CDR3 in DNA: TGTGCCATCAGTGAGGGACAGGCCACCGGGGAGCTGTTTTTT. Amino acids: CAISEGQATGELFF.

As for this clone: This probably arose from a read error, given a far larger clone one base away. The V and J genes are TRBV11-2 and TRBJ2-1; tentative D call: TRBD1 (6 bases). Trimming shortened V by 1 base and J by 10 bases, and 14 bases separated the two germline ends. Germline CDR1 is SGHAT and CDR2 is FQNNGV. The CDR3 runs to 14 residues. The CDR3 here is CASSLGEGVGEQFF. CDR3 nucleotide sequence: TGTGCCAGCAGCTTAGGCGAGGGGGTTGGGGAGCAGTTCTTC.

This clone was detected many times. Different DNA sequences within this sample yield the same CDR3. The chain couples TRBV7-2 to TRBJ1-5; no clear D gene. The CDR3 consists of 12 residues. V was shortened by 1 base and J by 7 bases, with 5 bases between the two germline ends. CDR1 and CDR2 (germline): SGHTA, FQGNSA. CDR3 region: CASSLGGQPQHF. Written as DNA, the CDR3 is TGTGCCAGCAGCTTAGGTGGCCAGCCCCAGCATTTT. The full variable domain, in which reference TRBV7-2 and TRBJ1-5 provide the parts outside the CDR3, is GAGVSQSPSNKVTEKGKDVELRCDPISGHTALYWYRQSLGQGLEFLIYFQGNSAPDKSGLPSDRFSAERTGGSVSTLTIQRTQQEDSAVYLCASSLGGQPQHFGDGTRLSIL.

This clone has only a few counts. The CDR3 sequence: CATSRNPQQGAGEKLFF. CDR3 nucleotides: TGTGCCACCAGCAGGAACCCCCAACAGGGGGCGGGTGAAAAACTGTTTTTT. The V and J genes are TRBV15 and TRBJ1-4, with 9 nucleotides matching TRBD1. CDR1 is LNHNV and CDR2 is YYDKDF in the germline V gene (reference sequence). This CDR3 region has 17 residues. V dropped 3 bases and J dropped 7; count of bases not matched to a gene: 12.

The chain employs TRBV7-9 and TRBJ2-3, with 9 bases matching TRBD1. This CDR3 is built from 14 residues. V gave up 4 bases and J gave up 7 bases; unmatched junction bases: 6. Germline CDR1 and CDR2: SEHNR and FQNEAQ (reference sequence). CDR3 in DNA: TGTGCCAGCAGCTCTACAGGGGGCGGCAATACGCAGTATTTT. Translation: CASSSTGGGNTQYF.

The CDR3 protein is CATKDIDGGEQFF. In DNA, the CDR3 is TGCGCCACAAAGGACATCGATGGCGGTGAGCAGTTCTTC. The chain has TRBV5-1 and TRBJ2-1; D might be TRBD1 (5 bases). This CDR3 contains 13 residues. Trimming pared 9 bases from V and 9 bases from J, leaving 19 bases between. Germline V gives CDR1 SGHRS, CDR2 YFSETQ.

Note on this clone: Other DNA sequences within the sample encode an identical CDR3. This CDR3 reads CASSPVGTGAYEQYF. For the CDR3, the DNA is TGCGCCAGCAGCCCGGTTGGGACAGGGGCCTACGAGCAGTACTTC. This chain uses TRBV5-1 with TRBJ2-7, with 10 positions matching TRBD1. The CDR3 runs 15 residues. V dropped 4 bases and J dropped 2; count of bases not matched to a gene: 6. Germline V lookup: CDR1 SGHRS, CDR2 YFSETQ.

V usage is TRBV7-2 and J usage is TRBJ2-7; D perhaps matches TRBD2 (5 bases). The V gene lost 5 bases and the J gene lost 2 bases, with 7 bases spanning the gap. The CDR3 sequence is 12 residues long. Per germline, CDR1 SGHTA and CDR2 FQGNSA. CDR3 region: CASSPSPYEQYF. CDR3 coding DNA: TGTGCCAGCAGCCCTAGCCCCTACGAGCAGTACTTC.

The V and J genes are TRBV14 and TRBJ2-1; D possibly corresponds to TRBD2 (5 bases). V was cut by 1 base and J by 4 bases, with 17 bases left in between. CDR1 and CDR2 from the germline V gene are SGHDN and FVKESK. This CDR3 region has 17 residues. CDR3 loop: CASSQGNRERSYNEQFF. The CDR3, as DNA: TGTGCCAGCAGCCAAGGAAACCGGGAACGATCTTACAATGAGCAGTTCTTC.

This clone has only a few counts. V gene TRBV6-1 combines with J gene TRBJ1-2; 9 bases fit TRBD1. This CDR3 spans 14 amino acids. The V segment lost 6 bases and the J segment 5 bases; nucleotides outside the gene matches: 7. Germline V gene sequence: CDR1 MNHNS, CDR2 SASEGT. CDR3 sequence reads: CASSTPGQGYGYTF. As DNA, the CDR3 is TGTGCCAGCAGCACTCCGGGACAGGGATATGGCTACACCTTC.

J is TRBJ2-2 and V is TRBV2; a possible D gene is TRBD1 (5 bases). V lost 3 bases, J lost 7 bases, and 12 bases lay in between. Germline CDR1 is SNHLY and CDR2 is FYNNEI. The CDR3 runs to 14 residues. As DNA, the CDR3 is TGTGCCAGCAGTGAGCAGGGAACGGGCGGGGAGCTGTTTTTT. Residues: CASSEQGTGGELFF.

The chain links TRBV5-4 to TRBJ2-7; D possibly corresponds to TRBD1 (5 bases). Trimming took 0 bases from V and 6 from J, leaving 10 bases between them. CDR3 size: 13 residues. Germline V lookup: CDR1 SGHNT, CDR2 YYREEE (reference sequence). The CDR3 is CASSLARQREQYF. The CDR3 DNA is TGTGCCAGCAGCTTGGCCCGACAGCGCGAGCAGTACTTC.

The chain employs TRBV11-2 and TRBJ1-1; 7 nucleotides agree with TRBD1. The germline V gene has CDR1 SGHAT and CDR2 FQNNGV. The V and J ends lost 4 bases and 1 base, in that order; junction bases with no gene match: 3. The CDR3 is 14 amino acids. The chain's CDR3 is CASSWTGSNTEAFF. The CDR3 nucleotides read TGTGCCAGCAGCTGGACAGGTTCGAACACTGAAGCTTTCTTT.